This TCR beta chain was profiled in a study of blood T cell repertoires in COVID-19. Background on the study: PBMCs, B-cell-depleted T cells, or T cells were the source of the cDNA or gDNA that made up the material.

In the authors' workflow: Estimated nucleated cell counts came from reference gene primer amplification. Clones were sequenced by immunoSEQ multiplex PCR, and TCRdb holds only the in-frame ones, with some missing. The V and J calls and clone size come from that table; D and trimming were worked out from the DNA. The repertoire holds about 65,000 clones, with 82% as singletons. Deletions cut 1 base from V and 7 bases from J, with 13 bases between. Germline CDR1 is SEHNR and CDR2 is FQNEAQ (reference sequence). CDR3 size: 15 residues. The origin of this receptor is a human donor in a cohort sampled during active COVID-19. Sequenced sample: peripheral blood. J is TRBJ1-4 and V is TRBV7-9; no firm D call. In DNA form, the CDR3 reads TGTGCCAGCAGCTTAGTCGGTTACCGTAGTGAAAAACTGTTTTTT. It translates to CASSLVGYRSEKLFF.